These T cell receptor beta chains were read from a single sample in a study of blood T cell repertoires in COVID-19. Assay used: immunoSEQ multiplex PCR; TCRdb lists only in-frame clones, some missing. Here the sample spans 45,000 or so clones, less than 90% being singletons. The sequenced sample consisted of peripheral blood. The receptor source for this set is a human donor in a cohort sampled during active COVID-19. CDR3s include the opening cysteine and the closing phenylalanine or tryptophan. The D gene is left open where the match is weak. The size of a clone is reported for some rows only, either as once, few or many, or as a class for expanded clones.

TRBJ1-1 | TRBD1 | TRBV28 | 17 | - | CASSPRGQGGRYTEAFF | TGTGCCAGCAGCCCTAGGGGGCAGGGGGGTAGGTACACTGAAGCTTTCTTT
TRBJ2-7 | - | TRBV21-1 | 18 | - | CASSNGSIRAGTGQGKYF | TGTGCCAGCAGCAATGGGTCCATTCGGGCCGGAACGGGACAGGGAAAGTACTTC
TRBJ1-4 | - | TRBV19 | 15 | - | CASTTGTATNEKLFF | TGTGCCAGTACCACAGGCACCGCAACTAATGAAAAACTGTTTTTT
TRBJ1-2 | TRBD1 | TRBV5-1 | 16 | - | CASSDIRTGNPYGYTF | TGCGCCAGCAGCGATATTAGGACAGGGAACCCTTATGGCTACACCTTC
TRBJ1-2 | - | TRBV7-9 | 14 | - | CASSLGSSPYGYTF | TGTGCCAGCAGCTTAGGTAGCAGCCCCTATGGCTACACCTTC
TRBJ2-7 | - | TRBV20-1 | 13 | - | CSAGDRFGPEQYF | TGCAGTGCTGGTGACAGGTTTGGTCCCGAGCAGTACTTC
TRBJ1-1 | TRBD1 | TRBV9 | 19 | - | CASSPRTGTGGRMNTEAFF | TGTGCCAGCAGCCCCCGAACCGGGACAGGGGGTAGGATGAACACTGAAGCTTTCTTT
TRBJ1-2 | - | TRBV20-1 | 15 | few | CSASRPGEFPDGYTF | TGCAGTGCTAGTAGGCCAGGGGAATTTCCGGATGGCTACACCTTC
TRBJ2-3 | - | TRBV5-4 | 14 | once | CASSLVQGIDTQYF | TGTGCCAGCAGCTTGGTACAGGGAATAGATACGCAGTATTTT
TRBJ2-2 | - | TRBV6-2/TRBV6-3 | 17 | - | CASSSAMARGNTGELFF | TGTGCCAGCAGTTCGGCAATGGCACGGGGTAACACCGGGGAGCTGTTTTTT
TRBJ2-5 | TRBD2 | TRBV13 | 15 | - | CASRGLAGSGETQYF | TGTGCCAGCAGAGGACTAGCGGGGTCAGGGGAGACCCAGTACTTC
TRBJ2-1 | TRBD1 | TRBV6-6 | 15 | - | CASSSGTGQYNEQFF | TGTGCCAGCAGCTCCGGGACAGGGCAGTACAATGAGCAGTTCTTC
TRBJ1-2 | TRBD1 | TRBV15 | 13 | - | CATSPRTGNGYTF | TGTGCCACCAGCCCCCGGACAGGGAACGGCTACACCTTC
TRBJ1-2 | - | TRBV7-2 | 15 | - | CASSRLGGASNGYTF | TGTGCCAGCAGCCGGTTGGGGGGAGCGAGTAATGGCTACACCTTC
TRBJ2-5 | - | TRBV21-1 | 14 | - | CAGRGQGREETQYF | TGTGCCGGGCGGGGACAGGGTAGGGAAGAGACCCAGTACTTC
TRBJ2-1 | - | TRBV5-6 | 15 | - | CASSLEAGAGNEQFF | TGTGCCAGCAGCTTGGAGGCGGGGGCCGGCAATGAGCAGTTCTTC
TRBJ1-3 | - | TRBV28 | 14 | - | CASRLHRAGNTIYF | TGTGCCAGCAGATTGCACAGGGCCGGAAACACCATATATTTT
TRBJ1-6 | TRBD1 | TRBV24-1 | 13 | few | CATQGTVNSPLHF | TGTGCCACCCAAGGGACAGTCAATTCACCCCTCCACTTT
TRBJ2-7 | TRBD1 | TRBV25-1 | 18 | - | CASSESRGQGSLTYEQYF | TGTGCCAGCAGTGAATCACGAGGACAGGGGTCTCTGACTTACGAGCAGTACTTC
TRBJ2-3 | TRBD2 | TRBV25-1 | 17 | - | CASSSSSGGRITDTQYF | TGTGCCAGCAGTTCTTCTAGCGGGGGGCGAATCACAGATACGCAGTATTTT
TRBJ2-5 | - | TRBV19 | 11 | - | CASSTGRAQYF | TGTGCCAGTAGCACCGGCCGGGCCCAGTACTTC
TRBJ1-1 | - | TRBV5-5 | 17 | few | CASSLGLTAAVNTEAFF | TGTGCCAGCAGCTTGGGCCTGACCGCGGCAGTTAACACTGAAGCTTTCTTT
TRBJ2-3 | - | TRBV3-1/TRBV3-2 | 13 | - | CASSQNLADTQYF | TGTGCCAGCAGCCAGAACCTAGCTGATACGCAGTATTTT
TRBJ1-1 | TRBD1 | TRBV2 | 14 | - | CASSLEGAGTEAFF | TGTGCCAGCTCTTTAGAGGGGGCTGGCACTGAAGCTTTCTTT
TRBJ1-1 | - | TRBV5-4 | 13 | once | CASSPLMNTEAFF | TGTGCCAGCAGCCCCCTTATGAACACTGAAGCTTTCTTT
TRBJ2-1 | TRBD2 | TRBV11-1 | 15 | - | CASSFSGGGADEQFF | TGTGCCAGCAGCTTCAGTGGCGGGGGGGCGGATGAGCAGTTCTTC
TRBJ1-2 | - | TRBV6-6 | 14 | - | CASSSVPPNYGYTF | TGTGCCAGCAGTTCGGTTCCCCCTAACTATGGCTACACCTTC
TRBJ2-5 | TRBD2 | TRBV24-1 | 17 | - | CATSDARTSGKRETQYF | TGTGCCACCAGTGACGCTCGGACTAGCGGGAAACGGGAGACCCAGTACTTC
TRBJ2-1 | - | TRBV7-3 | 16 | - | CASSLNPQVSGGEQFF | TGTGCCAGCAGCTTAAACCCCCAGGTTTCCGGGGGTGAGCAGTTCTTC
TRBJ2-7 | TRBD1 | TRBV7-2 | 13 | - | CASSFPGGPEQYF | TGTGCCAGCAGCTTTCCAGGGGGCCCCGAGCAGTACTTC
TRBJ2-1 | TRBD2 | TRBV6-2/TRBV6-3 | 15 | - | CASSSLAGAYNEQFF | TGTGCCAGCAGTTCCCTGGCGGGAGCCTACAATGAGCAGTTCTTC
TRBJ1-1 | - | TRBV6-5 | 15 | - | CASSYGGGMNTEAFF | TGTGCCAGCAGTTACGGGGGAGGGATGAACACTGAAGCTTTCTTT
TRBJ1-5 | - | TRBV19 | 15 | - | CASNPGAGGNQPQHF | TGTGCCAGTAACCCAGGGGCAGGAGGCAATCAGCCCCAGCATTTT
TRBJ1-3 | - | TRBV7-2 | 16 | - | CASSGSQGASGNTIYF | TGTGCCAGCAGCGGATCACAGGGAGCCTCTGGAAACACCATATATTTT
TRBJ1-2 | - | TRBV7-3 | 14 | - | CASSYGGGTQGYTF | TGTGCCAGCAGCTATGGAGGAGGGACCCAGGGCTACACCTTC
TRBJ2-2 | TRBD2 | TRBV11-2 | 15 | - | CASSLGGGGTGELFF | TGTGCCAGCAGCTTGGGAGGCGGGGGCACCGGGGAGCTGTTTTTT
TRBJ1-5 | - | TRBV18 | 13 | - | CASSSDGNQPQHF | TGTGCCAGCTCATCCGACGGGAATCAGCCCCAGCATTTT
TRBJ1-4 | - | TRBV5-5 | 14 | once | CASSLGSTLEKLFF | TGTGCCAGCAGCTTGGGGTCGACACTTGAAAAACTGTTTTTT
TRBJ1-6 | TRBD1 | TRBV4-1 | 20 | - | CASSQSTGTGRSSYNSPLHF | TGCGCCAGCAGCCAATCTACCGGGACAGGCCGCAGCTCCTATAATTCACCCCTCCACTTT
TRBJ2-7 | - | TRBV12-3/TRBV12-4 | 13 | - | CASAYRGAYEQYF | TGTGCCAGCGCGTACCGAGGCGCCTACGAGCAGTACTTC
TRBJ2-7 | TRBD2 | TRBV7-2 | 14 | - | CASSRGGTAYEQYF | TGTGCCAGCAGCCGCGGGGGGACGGCCTACGAGCAGTACTTC
TRBJ1-3 | - | TRBV7-9 | 14 | few | CASSFEGPGNTIYF | TGTGCCAGCAGCTTCGAGGGCCCTGGAAACACCATATATTTT
TRBJ1-2 | - | TRBV6-6 | 12 | - | CVSAGANYGYTF | TGTGTCAGCGCAGGGGCCAACTATGGCTACACCTTC
TRBJ1-6 | - | TRBV7-6 | 15 | - | CASSLAQQPNSPLHF | TGTGCCAGCAGCTTAGCGCAACAGCCCAATTCACCCCTCCACTTT
TRBJ1-5 | - | TRBV4-1 | 9 | - | CASRGPQHF | TGCGCCAGTCGAGGGCCCCAGCATTTT
TRBJ2-2 | TRBD2 | TRBV7-2 | 15 | medium-sized | CASSPRASGTGELFF | TGTGCCAGCAGCCCCAGAGCTAGCGGGACCGGGGAGCTGTTTTTT
TRBJ2-5 | TRBD2 | TRBV5-4 | 16 | - | CASSLGQRGIQETQYF | TGTGCCAGCAGCTTGGGCCAGCGGGGGATCCAAGAGACCCAGTACTTC
TRBJ1-5 | - | TRBV27 | 15 | - | CASSYRVHGNQPQHF | TGTGCCAGCAGCTACAGGGTACACGGCAATCAGCCCCAGCATTTT
TRBJ2-7 | - | TRBV6-2/TRBV6-3 | 11 | - | CASSQGGEQYF | TGTGCCAGCAGTCAGGGTGGCGAGCAGTACTTC
TRBJ2-6 | - | TRBV4-1 | 15 | - | CASSQGGAGANVLTF | TGCGCCAGCAGCCAAGGGGGCGCTGGGGCCAACGTCCTGACTTTC
TRBJ1-1 | - | TRBV9 | 13 | - | CASSVGGTTEAFF | TGTGCCAGCAGCGTCGGGGGAACCACTGAAGCTTTCTTT
TRBJ1-1 | - | TRBV12-3/TRBV12-4 | 13 | - | CASRPWGDTEAFF | TGTGCCAGCAGGCCTTGGGGCGACACTGAAGCTTTCTTT